This T cell receptor beta chain was documented in a study of blood T cell repertoires in COVID-19. Data came from immunoSEQ multiplex PCR; TCRdb stores just in-frame clones and leaves some out. Altogether some 200,000 clones are present, around nine tenths being singletons, with the ten largest covering over 15%. The receptor was derived from a man in his fifties with COVID-19, enrolled during active disease. The sequencing input was peripheral blood.

The CDR3 spells CASSLKGGSGNTIYF. The CDR3 DNA sequence: TGTGCCAGCAGCTTGAAAGGGGGCTCTGGAAACACCATATATTTT. J is TRBJ1-3 and V is TRBV7-3; D possibly corresponds to TRBD1 (6 bases). Trimming took 3 bases from V and 0 from J, leaving 9 bases between them. This CDR3 is built from 15 residues. Germline loops: CDR1 SGHTA, CDR2 FQGTGA.